The subject of this entry is one TCR beta chain. What it binds is not known. Germline lookup yields CDR1 MGHDK and CDR2 SYGVNS. This CDR3 has 14 residues. Between the trimmed V and J ends, which lost 4 bases and 0 bases, there was a span of 7 bases. This sample is drawn from a study of identifying expanded T cells in peripheral blood. Study-level findings and limits: Across healthy donors, higher total template counts meant significantly greater approximately two-week count variance. Differentially abundant clones: around 1.2 between replicates, 15 to 17 at two to three weeks, less than 25 at four.

No infections or other immune events were documented during collection. Assay used: immunoSEQ multiplex PCR; TCRdb lists only in-frame clones, some missing. The sample holds over 80,000 clones, 70% to 90% seen once. The specimen sequenced was blood. The chain employs TRBV25-1 and TRBJ1-3, with D uncertain. The TCR originated in a person aged 18 to 69 in good health. CDR3 bases: TGTGCCAGCAGTGGGGGAACCTCTGGAAACACCATATATTTT. Protein: CASSGGTSGNTIYF.